This TCR beta chain comes out of a study of T cells after yellow fever vaccination. General study points: Abundant clonotypes (contaminants from the bulk population) could be present in FACS-sorted repertoires. Weaker, the secondary response had a peak occurring faster, on day 5 versus 15.

At least ten counts were recorded for this clonotype. The V and J ends lost 5 bases and 4 bases, in that order; junction bases with no gene match: 12. CDR3 length: 17 residues. Germline values: CDR1 SEHNR, CDR2 FQNEAQ (reference sequence). TCRdb re-derived calls from the 5' RACE reads in MiXCR, one entry per CDR3 protein. Found here are more than 10,000 distinct CDR3 sequences, 4.9% of them singletons; the top ten hold roughly 48%. This rearrangement joins TRBV7-9 to TRBJ2-1, with 9 nucleotides matching TRBD1. The clonotype comes from a man aged 30-40 years who received the YFV17D yellow fever vaccine. The specimen was PBMCs, either bulk or a sorted T-cell subset (CD4+, CD8+, memory, or dextramer-sorted; not recorded which), collected 45 days after the yellow fever booster vaccination. CDR3 region: CASSRLGGQGLYNEQFF. CDR3 nucleotides: TGTGCCAGCAGCCGCCTGGGAGGACAGGGGTTATACAATGAGCAGTTCTTC.